A selection of T cell receptor beta chains follows, all from one sample in a study of blood T cells in healthy people across ages. In TCRdb, the 5' RACE reads were re-called with MiXCR into one record per CDR3 protein. The sample lists 700,000 to 950,000 distinct CDR3 sequences; 58% were seen once. Sequencing input: blood. The source of these receptors is a man aged 30 to 45 in good health. The CDR3 runs from the conserved cysteine through the conserved F or W. The D gene is left open where the match is weak. The size of a clone is reported for some rows only, either as once, few or many, or as a class for expanded clones.

cdr3_nt: TGTGCCAGCAGTTTATCGCTCCTACGCGAGCAGTACTTC
cdr3_aa: CASSLSLLREQYF
clone_size: NA
d_call: NA
j_call: TRBJ2-7
v_call: TRBV27

cdr3_nt: TGTGCCAGCAGTCGGCCAGGGGGCATTACTGAAGCTTTCTTT
cdr3_aa: CASSRPGGITEAFF
clone_size: NA
d_call: TRBD1
j_call: TRBJ1-1
v_call: TRBV2

cdr3_nt: TGCAGTGCTGGATCGAGGGACTATGGCTACACCTTC
cdr3_aa: CSAGSRDYGYTF
clone_size: NA
d_call: NA
j_call: TRBJ1-2
v_call: TRBV20-1

cdr3_nt: TGCAGCGCCGGGACTAGCGGGAGTTACGAGCAGTACTTC
cdr3_aa: CSAGTSGSYEQYF
clone_size: few
d_call: TRBD2
j_call: TRBJ2-7
v_call: TRBV20-1

cdr3_nt: TGTGCCAGCAGCTTAAAACAGGGCGGCGAGCAGTACTTC
cdr3_aa: CASSLKQGGEQYF
clone_size: NA
d_call: NA
j_call: TRBJ2-7
v_call: TRBV7-9

cdr3_nt: TGTGCCAGCAGCATGACTAGCGGGGCGGATACGCAGTATTTT
cdr3_aa: CASSMTSGADTQYF
clone_size: NA
d_call: TRBD2
j_call: TRBJ2-3
v_call: TRBV7-2

cdr3_nt: TGCAGTGCTAGATGGACAGGGGACTATGGCTACACCTTC
cdr3_aa: CSARWTGDYGYTF
clone_size: NA
d_call: TRBD1
j_call: TRBJ1-2
v_call: TRBV20-1

cdr3_nt: TGTGCCAGCAGCTTGGGGATCGCGGCTAACAATGAGCAGTTCTTC
cdr3_aa: CASSLGIAANNEQFF
clone_size: few
d_call: NA
j_call: TRBJ2-1
v_call: TRBV7-2

cdr3_nt: TGCAGTGCTAACCTAGCGGGGCAAGAGACCCAGTACTTC
cdr3_aa: CSANLAGQETQYF
clone_size: few
d_call: TRBD2
j_call: TRBJ2-5
v_call: TRBV20-1

cdr3_nt: TGTGCCAGCAGTTTATCAGACGCCAATGAGCAGTTCTTC
cdr3_aa: CASSLSDANEQFF
clone_size: NA
d_call: NA
j_call: TRBJ2-1
v_call: TRBV27

cdr3_nt: TGTGCCAGCAGCTGGACCCGGGACAGGGTGAGTTTTAATGAAGCTTTCTTT
cdr3_aa: CASSWTRDRVSFNEAFF
clone_size: NA
d_call: TRBD1
j_call: TRBJ1-1
v_call: TRBV12-3/TRBV12-4

cdr3_nt: TGTGCCAGCAGTGCTCAGGGGGGTAATTCACCCCTCCACTTT
cdr3_aa: CASSAQGGNSPLHF
clone_size: few
d_call: TRBD1
j_call: TRBJ1-6
v_call: TRBV25-1

cdr3_nt: TGTGCCAGCAGTCGACTCGACAATCGGCACGAGCAGTACTTC
cdr3_aa: CASSRLDNRHEQYF
clone_size: NA
d_call: NA
j_call: TRBJ2-7
v_call: TRBV28

cdr3_nt: TGTGCCACACTGGACACCCACACCGGGGAGCTGTTTTTT
cdr3_aa: CATLDTHTGELFF
clone_size: NA
d_call: NA
j_call: TRBJ2-2
v_call: TRBV24-1

cdr3_nt: TGTGCCAGCACCCAGGGACCTTCGAGCTCCTACGAGCAGTACTTC
cdr3_aa: CASTQGPSSSYEQYF
clone_size: NA
d_call: NA
j_call: TRBJ2-7
v_call: TRBV12-3/TRBV12-4

cdr3_nt: TGCAGTGCTCCCTCGCAGGGGACCTCTAACCATGGCTACACCTTC
cdr3_aa: CSAPSQGTSNHGYTF
clone_size: NA
d_call: NA
j_call: TRBJ1-2
v_call: TRBV20-1

cdr3_nt: TGCAGTGCCCTTGAGTCGAGGGGACAACAAGAGACCCAGTACTTC
cdr3_aa: CSALESRGQQETQYF
clone_size: few
d_call: NA
j_call: TRBJ2-5
v_call: TRBV20-1

cdr3_nt: TGTGCCAGCAGCCAAGAGCAAGGACAGGGCACAGATACGCAGTATTTT
cdr3_aa: CASSQEQGQGTDTQYF
clone_size: NA
d_call: TRBD1
j_call: TRBJ2-3
v_call: TRBV4-2

cdr3_nt: TGCAGTGCTAGAGTAGCAGGAAATGAAGCTTTCTTT
cdr3_aa: CSARVAGNEAFF
clone_size: NA
d_call: NA
j_call: TRBJ1-1
v_call: TRBV20-1

cdr3_nt: TGCGCCAGCAGCCAGGGAAGGACAGTACAAGAGACCCAGTACTTC
cdr3_aa: CASSQGRTVQETQYF
clone_size: few
d_call: NA
j_call: TRBJ2-5
v_call: TRBV4-1

cdr3_nt: TGCAGTGCTAGACTAGCGGCATACGAGCAGTACTTC
cdr3_aa: CSARLAAYEQYF
clone_size: NA
d_call: TRBD2
j_call: TRBJ2-7
v_call: TRBV20-1

cdr3_nt: TGTGCCAGCAGTTCCGAATTCACGGTAGCTAGCGGGATCCCCACAGATACGCAGTATTTT
cdr3_aa: CASSSEFTVASGIPTDTQYF
clone_size: NA
d_call: TRBD2
j_call: TRBJ2-3
v_call: TRBV28

cdr3_nt: TGCGCCAGCAGCCAAGATCCTAGTTCCAATGAGCAGTTCTTC
cdr3_aa: CASSQDPSSNEQFF
clone_size: few
d_call: NA
j_call: TRBJ2-1
v_call: TRBV4-3

cdr3_nt: TGCAGCGTTGAACCCCAGGGGTCGCACTATGGCTACACCTTC
cdr3_aa: CSVEPQGSHYGYTF
clone_size: NA
d_call: NA
j_call: TRBJ1-2
v_call: TRBV29-1

cdr3_nt: TGTGCCAGCAGCTCCCTTGGACAGATATATTATGGCTACACCTTC
cdr3_aa: CASSSLGQIYYGYTF
clone_size: NA
d_call: NA
j_call: TRBJ1-2
v_call: TRBV5-5

cdr3_nt: TGTGCCAGCAGCTTAAACGGGGCGGGGCTTCAGTACTTC
cdr3_aa: CASSLNGAGLQYF
clone_size: NA
d_call: NA
j_call: TRBJ2-4
v_call: TRBV7-8

cdr3_nt: TGTGCCAGCAGTTATTTGGGAGGGGATACGCAGTATTTT
cdr3_aa: CASSYLGGDTQYF
clone_size: NA
d_call: TRBD2
j_call: TRBJ2-3
v_call: TRBV6-5

cdr3_nt: TGTGCCAGCAGTTTCACCGGGAATGGCTACACCTTC
cdr3_aa: CASSFTGNGYTF
clone_size: NA
d_call: NA
j_call: TRBJ1-2
v_call: TRBV6-5

cdr3_nt: TGTGCCAGCAGTGAATATTACTCGGACAGGGGGTCCTACAATGAGCAGTTCTTC
cdr3_aa: CASSEYYSDRGSYNEQFF
clone_size: NA
d_call: TRBD1
j_call: TRBJ2-1
v_call: TRBV25-1

cdr3_nt: TGTGCCAGCAACGAGCAACAAGGGGATGAGCAGTTCTTC
cdr3_aa: CASNEQQGDEQFF
clone_size: NA
d_call: NA
j_call: TRBJ2-1
v_call: TRBV7-9

cdr3_nt: TGTGCCAGCAGCTCAAGTTCAGCGCAGAGCTCCTACGAGCAGTACTTC
cdr3_aa: CASSSSSAQSSYEQYF
clone_size: NA
d_call: NA
j_call: TRBJ2-7
v_call: TRBV7-9

cdr3_nt: TGCAGTGCTAGAGGCCGGGGACAGGGAAGTTCACCCCTCCACTTT
cdr3_aa: CSARGRGQGSSPLHF
clone_size: few
d_call: TRBD1
j_call: TRBJ1-6
v_call: TRBV20-1

cdr3_nt: TGTGCCAGCAGCTCACCGGGACAGGGGGCCCACGAGCAGTACTTC
cdr3_aa: CASSSPGQGAHEQYF
clone_size: many
d_call: TRBD1
j_call: TRBJ2-7
v_call: TRBV5-6

cdr3_nt: TGCAGTGCTAGAGATCCCAATCAGTCCCCGTCGCGGCAGTACTTC
cdr3_aa: CSARDPNQSPSRQYF
clone_size: NA
d_call: NA
j_call: TRBJ2-4
v_call: TRBV20-1

cdr3_nt: TGTGCCAGCAGCCAAGCCGGGACCGACAGGCTCTACGAGCAGTACTTC
cdr3_aa: CASSQAGTDRLYEQYF
clone_size: NA
d_call: NA
j_call: TRBJ2-7
v_call: TRBV14

cdr3_nt: TGCGCCAGCAGCCAAGACTTTAGCCCCAGCGGCTACACCTTC
cdr3_aa: CASSQDFSPSGYTF
clone_size: NA
d_call: NA
j_call: TRBJ1-2
v_call: TRBV4-3

cdr3_nt: TGTGCCGGCAGATGGGACTATAACACAGATACGCAGTATTTT
cdr3_aa: CAGRWDYNTDTQYF
clone_size: once
d_call: TRBD2
j_call: TRBJ2-3
v_call: TRBV27

cdr3_nt: TGTGCCAGCAGCCAAGTTCGACAGGGCGGCGGGGAGCTGTTTTTT
cdr3_aa: CASSQVRQGGGELFF
clone_size: NA
d_call: TRBD1
j_call: TRBJ2-2
v_call: TRBV4-2

cdr3_nt: TGTGCCAGCAGCCACGAGGGGGCTCAAAGGGCCACAGCTAATGAAAAACTGTTTTTT
cdr3_aa: CASSHEGAQRATANEKLFF
clone_size: NA
d_call: TRBD1
j_call: TRBJ1-4
v_call: TRBV4-2

cdr3_nt: TGTGCCAGCAGCCCCAGCAGACTCGACGAGCAGTACTTC
cdr3_aa: CASSPSRLDEQYF
clone_size: NA
d_call: NA
j_call: TRBJ2-7
v_call: TRBV7-9

cdr3_nt: TGTGCCACCAAACAGACGGTAGCCAAAAACATTCAGTACTTC
cdr3_aa: CATKQTVAKNIQYF
clone_size: NA
d_call: NA
j_call: TRBJ2-4
v_call: TRBV28

cdr3_nt: TGCGGCGTTGAAGAACCCAGAAATACGCAGTATTTT
cdr3_aa: CGVEEPRNTQYF
clone_size: once
d_call: NA
j_call: TRBJ2-3
v_call: TRBV29-1

cdr3_nt: TGTGCCAGCAGCTTGACTAGTCCAGGGAATGAGCAGTTCTTC
cdr3_aa: CASSLTSPGNEQFF
clone_size: NA
d_call: NA
j_call: TRBJ2-1
v_call: TRBV7-3

cdr3_nt: TGTGCCAGCAAAACTAGCGGGCCCCTAGAGACCCAGTACTTC
cdr3_aa: CASKTSGPLETQYF
clone_size: NA
d_call: TRBD2
j_call: TRBJ2-5
v_call: TRBV3-1